A selection of T cell receptor beta chains follows, all from one sample in a study of blood T cell repertoires in COVID-19. Only in-frame clones appear in the TCRdb table, and some are missing; sequencing was by immunoSEQ multiplex PCR. The table records about 250,000 clones, approximately 85% of them present only once. Sequencing was performed on PBMCs or T cells enriched from blood (not recorded which). The receptors were sampled from a woman aged 45-59 years with acute COVID-19. The CDR3 runs from the conserved cysteine through the conserved F or W. Fields, in order: V gene, D gene, clone size, J gene, CDR3 protein, CDR3 DNA. D genes are given only for firm matches. Expanded clones get a size class; other rows say once, few or many, or leave the size out.

>TRBV5-4|.|.|TRBJ1-1
CASSLVGPGDEAFF
TGTGCCAGCAGCTTGGTAGGACCGGGGGATGAAGCTTTCTTT
>TRBV5-4|TRBD1|.|TRBJ1-3
CASSLRGSGNTIYF
TGTGCCAGCAGCCTCAGGGGGTCTGGAAACACCATATATTTT
>TRBV4-3|TRBD2|.|TRBJ2-1
CASSQDSGGPPYNEQFF
TGCGCCAGCAGCCAAGATAGCGGGGGCCCGCCATACAATGAGCAGTTCTTC
>TRBV5-6|TRBD1|.|TRBJ1-2
CASSFPQGVIYGYTF
TGTGCCAGCAGCTTCCCACAGGGGGTTATATATGGCTACACCTTC
>TRBV5-1|TRBD2|.|TRBJ2-4
CASSLDPGGGAKNIQYF
TGCGCCAGCAGCTTGGACCCCGGGGGAGGGGCCAAAAACATTCAGTACTTC
>TRBV24-1|.|.|TRBJ1-5
CATSRGSNQPQHF
TGTGCCACCAGTAGGGGAAGCAATCAGCCCCAGCATTTT
>TRBV29-1|TRBD1|.|TRBJ2-3
CSVEDPFEQGGTDTQYF
TGCAGCGTTGAAGATCCATTTGAACAGGGGGGCACAGATACGCAGTATTTT
>TRBV18|.|.|TRBJ1-1
CASSPRRDVDTEAFF
TGTGCCAGCTCACCTAGGCGGGACGTGGACACTGAAGCTTTCTTT
>TRBV21-1|.|.|TRBJ1-5
CASSKVEGPSNQPQHF
TGTGCCAGCAGCAAAGTTGAGGGCCCGAGCAATCAGCCCCAGCATTTT
>TRBV7-2|.|once|TRBJ1-3
CASSSWTAGSGNTIYF
TGTGCCAGCAGCTCTTGGACAGCCGGCTCTGGAAACACCATATATTTT
>TRBV30|.|.|TRBJ2-1
CAWRTAYNEQFF
TGTGCCTGGAGGACAGCTTACAATGAGCAGTTCTTC
>TRBV4-3|.|.|TRBJ1-2
CASSLLGTGANYGYTF
TGCGCCAGCAGCCTCCTAGGCACAGGAGCTAACTATGGCTACACCTTC
>TRBV12-3/TRBV12-4|.|few|TRBJ2-7
CASSLAAGYEQYF
TGTGCCAGCAGTTTAGCGGCGGGCTACGAGCAGTACTTC
>TRBV5-5|TRBD1|.|TRBJ2-7
CASSFGQGSLLDEQYF
TGTGCCAGCAGCTTTGGACAGGGGAGCCTTTTGGACGAGCAGTACTTC
>TRBV5-1|TRBD1|.|TRBJ2-7
CASSLARTGKNEQYF
TGCGCCAGCAGCCTTGCCCGGACAGGCAAGAACGAGCAGTACTTC
>TRBV12-3/TRBV12-4|.|.|TRBJ2-7
CASSFGGYEQYF
TGTGCCAGCAGCTTCGGAGGATACGAGCAGTACTTC
>TRBV2|TRBD2|.|TRBJ2-3
CASSELPSGNTDTQYF
TGTGCCAGCAGTGAACTCCCTAGCGGGAACACAGATACGCAGTATTTT
>TRBV11-2|.|.|TRBJ1-3
CASSSGVSGNTIYF
TGTGCCAGCAGCTCAGGGGTCTCTGGAAACACCATATATTTT